Each of the 14 T cell receptor beta chains below was sequenced from the same sample in a study of blood T cell repertoires in COVID-19. Clones were read by immunoSEQ multiplex PCR, and TCRdb kept only the in-frame ones, dropping some. The sample has around 300,000 clones; around 91% are singletons. Material for sequencing was PBMCs or T cells enriched from blood (not recorded which). The receptor source for this set is a woman aged 18-29 years who had recovered from COVID-19.

The CDR3 coding sequence is TGTGCCAGTAGTAGGGGGGGCAGCACTGAAGCTTTCTTT. Residues: CASSRGGSTEAFF. This chain joins TRBV19 and TRBJ1-1; D is perhaps TRBD1 (6 bases). The CDR3 covers 13 residues. With 4 bases removed from V and 4 bases from J, the gap between germline ends came to 10 bases. Germline-derived CDR1 and CDR2 are LNHDA and SQIVND (reference sequence).

The DNA of the CDR3 is TGCAGTGCTAGTCTCAGGGGAACTACTAACTATGGCTACACCTTC. This gives the protein CSASLRGTTNYGYTF. This chain links TRBV20-1 with TRBJ1-2, with a tentative D call TRBD1 (6 bases). The germline V gene has CDR1 DFQATT and CDR2 SNEGSKA (reference sequence). V lost 3 bases to trimming and J lost 0 bases, with 14 bases between them. The CDR3 loop spans 15 amino acids.

The chain joins TRBV28 to TRBJ1-2; 7 positions agree with TRBD1. V lost 5 bases, J lost 5 bases, and 14 bases stayed unmatched. CDR3 size: 16 residues. In germline, CDR1 is MDHEN, CDR2 SYDVKM. CDR3: CASSPGGRAAEYGYTF. The CDR3, as DNA: TGTGCCAGCAGTCCAGGGGGGCGGGCGGCAGAGTATGGCTACACCTTC.

The chain recombines TRBV24-1 with TRBJ1-2, with TRBD1 identical over 9 bases. J gave up 10 bases and V 5 bases, and 7 bases lay outside the gene matches. The CDR3 runs to 13 residues. Germline-derived CDR1 and CDR2 are KGHDR and SFDVKD. CDR3 DNA sequence: TGTGCCACCAGTGTCGGGACAGGGTCGGTCTACACCTTC. Protein: CATSVGTGSVYTF.

The rearrangement joins TRBV5-1 to TRBJ2-1; D may be TRBD2 (5 bases). V was shortened by 2 bases and J by 7 bases, with 13 bases between the two germline ends. Germline V gene sequence: CDR1 SGHRS, CDR2 YFSETQ. This CDR3 comprises 14 residues. Here the CDR3 reads CASSFSPGRNEQFF. CDR3 DNA: TGCGCCAGCAGCTTCTCGCCGGGAAGGAATGAGCAGTTCTTC.

The rearrangement joins TRBV5-1 to TRBJ1-1, with 9 bases matching TRBD1. Germline trimming cut 0 bases from V and 11 bases from J; bases unmatched to any gene: 8. The CDR3 has 14 amino acids. CDR1 is SGHRS and CDR2 is YFSETQ in the germline V gene. The CDR3 nucleotides are TGCGCCAGCAGCTTGGCCGGACAGGGGCGTTTGGCTTTCTTT. This gives the protein CASSLAGQGRLAFF.

The rearrangement links TRBV5-5 to TRBJ1-1; 10 nucleotides line up with TRBD1. Per the germline V gene, CDR1 is SGHKS and CDR2 is YYEKEE (reference sequence). The V gene end was trimmed by 4 bases and the J gene end by 3 bases; junction bases not matched to a gene: 3. The CDR3 runs 14 residues. The CDR3 nucleotides read TGTGCCAGCAGCATGGGACAGGGGTACACTGAAGCTTTCTTT. Amino acids: CASSMGQGYTEAFF.

The V call is TRBV11-2, the J call TRBJ1-2, with D tentatively TRBD1 (5 bases). V was cut by 6 bases and J by 5 bases, with 13 bases left in between. The CDR3 runs 13 residues. From germline, CDR1 is SGHAT and CDR2 FQNNGV. This chain's CDR3 is CASRGQLGYGYTF. As DNA, the CDR3 is TGTGCCAGCAGAGGACAATTAGGGTATGGCTACACCTTC.

The CDR3 spells CASSQDLGGWAGDTQYF. CDR3 DNA sequence: TGTGCCAGCAGCCAAGATCTGGGAGGTTGGGCCGGAGATACGCAGTATTTT. The rearrangement uses TRBV3-1 (or the pseudogene TRBV3-2) and TRBJ2-3, with D possibly being TRBD2 (6 bases). With 0 bases removed from V and 5 bases from J, the gap between germline ends came to 18 bases. Germline-derived CDR1 and CDR2 are LGHDT and YNNKEL (reference sequence). The CDR3 runs to 17 residues.

The chain recombines TRBV6-5 with TRBJ1-1; a possible D gene is TRBD1 (5 bases). This CDR3 is built from 14 residues. Trimming stripped 6 bases from V and 10 bases from J, with 21 bases between. CDR1 and CDR2 (germline): MNHEY, SVGAGI. CDR3 DNA sequence: TGTGCCAGCAGCCCCGGACACCTAGGATTGGGAGCTTTCTTT. It encodes CASSPGHLGLGAFF.

The chain uses TRBV19 and TRBJ1-5; tentatively, D is TRBD1 (6 bases). The CDR3 loop spans 15 amino acids. The germline V gene has CDR1 LNHDA and CDR2 SQIVND (reference sequence). Trimming removed 3 bases at V and 3 bases at J, with 12 bases between. In DNA, the CDR3 is TGTGCCAGTAGTATTTGGGGGCGAAACAATCAGCCCCAGCATTTT. Translation gives CASSIWGRNNQPQHF.

This clone was counted a single time. The V call is TRBV5-1, the J call TRBJ2-7; D might be TRBD2 (5 bases). V was pared by 6 bases and J by 6 bases, with 10 bases between. The CDR3 loop spans 11 amino acids. CDR1 and CDR2 (germline): SGHRS, YFSETQ. Here the CDR3 DNA reads TGCGCCAGCACTACTAGTATCGAGCAGTACTTC. Its translation: CASTTSIEQYF. The entire variable domain, with the rest obtained from reference TRBV5-1 and TRBJ2-7, is as follows: KAGVTQTPRYLIKTRGQQVTLSCSPISGHRSVSWYQQTPGQGLQFLFEYFSETQRNKGNFPGRFSGRQFSNSRSEMNVSTLELGDSALYLCASTTSIEQYFGPGTRLTVT.

This chain connects TRBV6-2 or TRBV6-3 to TRBJ2-7; TRBD2 matches at 15 bases. V gave up 5 bases and J gave up 3 bases; unmatched junction bases: 8. The CDR3 extends over 17 amino acids. The V gene's germline CDR1 is MNHEY and CDR2 SVGEGT. The CDR3 nucleotides read TGTGCCAGCAGTCCGGGACTAGCGGGGGGCTCCGACTACGAGCAGTACTTC. Translation: CASSPGLAGGSDYEQYF.

The chain joins TRBV5-4 to TRBJ1-2, with D unresolved. Germline lookup yields CDR1 SGHNT and CDR2 YYREEE (reference sequence). Trimming left V 1 base short and J 0 bases short, with 4 bases between. This CDR3 is 13 amino acids long. CDR3 nucleotides: TGTGCCAGCAGCTTGACAGCTAACTATGGCTACACCTTC. Amino acid sequence: CASSLTANYGYTF.